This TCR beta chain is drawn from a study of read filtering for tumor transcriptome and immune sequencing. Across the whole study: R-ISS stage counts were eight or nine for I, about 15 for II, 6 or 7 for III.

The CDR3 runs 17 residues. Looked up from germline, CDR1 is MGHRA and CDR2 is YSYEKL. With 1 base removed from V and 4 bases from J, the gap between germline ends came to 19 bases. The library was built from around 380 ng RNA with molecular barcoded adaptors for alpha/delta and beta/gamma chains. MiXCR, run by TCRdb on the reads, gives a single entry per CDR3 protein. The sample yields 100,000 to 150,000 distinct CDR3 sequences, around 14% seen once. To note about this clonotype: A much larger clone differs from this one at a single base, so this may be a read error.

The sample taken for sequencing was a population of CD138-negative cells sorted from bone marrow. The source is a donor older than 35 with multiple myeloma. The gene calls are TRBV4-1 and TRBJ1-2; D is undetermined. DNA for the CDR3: TGCGCCAGCAGCCAAGGTATCCGGGAAGCGGGTGTCTATGGCTACACCTTC. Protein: CASSQGIREAGVYGYTF.